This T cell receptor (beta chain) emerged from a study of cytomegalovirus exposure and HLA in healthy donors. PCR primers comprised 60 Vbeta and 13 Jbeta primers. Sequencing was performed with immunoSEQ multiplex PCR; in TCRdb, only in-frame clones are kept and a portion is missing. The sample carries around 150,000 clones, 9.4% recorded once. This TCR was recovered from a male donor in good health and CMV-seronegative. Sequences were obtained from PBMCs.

CDR3 sequence (DNA): TGTGCCAGCAGCTTTCAGGGGGGTGCACGCACTGAAGCTTTCTTT. Translating gives CASSFQGGARTEAFF. V is TRBV7-3 and J is TRBJ1-1; 7 positions match TRBD1. V shed 3 bases, J shed 4 bases, and the junction held 8 bases outside the gene matches. CDR1 is SGHTA, CDR2 FQGTGA, per germline. CDR3 length equals 15 residues.